Below, 27 T cell receptor beta chains from the same sample are listed, as sequenced in a study of regulatory T cells in long-lasting Graves disease. For TCR beta, libraries came from iRepertoire HTBI primers and Arm-PCR of CDR3 regions. Via MiXCR, TCRdb re-called the multiplex PCR reads, giving one row per CDR3 protein. The sample has some 340,000 distinct CDR3 sequences; 20% to 25% are singletons. Time point reported: persistent/refractory GD, antithyroid drugs over 5 years with positive TRAb. The TCR library used RNA extracted from PBMCs. Sequenced material: peripheral blood mononuclear cells (PBMCs), taken when the disease was refractory, from a patient treated with antithyroid drugs. The origin of the receptors is a woman in her forties with Graves disease.

This clonotype was found a few times. The chain links TRBV5-1 to TRBJ2-7; 8 bases are a match to TRBD1. Per the germline V gene, CDR1 is SGHRS and CDR2 is YFSETQ. CDR3 size: 13 residues. Trimming at V came to 6 bases and at J to 2 bases, leaving 4 bases not matched to a gene. The DNA of the CDR3 is TGCGCCAGCACGTGGGACAGGACCTACGAGCAGTACTTC. It codes for CASTWDRTYEQYF.

V gene TRBV14 combines with J gene TRBJ1-1; 7 nucleotides agree with TRBD1. This CDR3 is built from 15 residues. V dropped 3 bases and J dropped 5; count of bases not matched to a gene: 9. Germline V gene sequence: CDR1 SGHDN, CDR2 FVKESK. Here the CDR3 reads CASSQAQGMGTEAFF. DNA for the CDR3: TGTGCCAGCAGCCAGGCACAGGGGATGGGGACTGAAGCTTTCTTT.

The table lists this clonotype with a few counts. The V call is TRBV6-1, the J call TRBJ2-1; D is possibly TRBD2 (6 bases). Germline CDR1 and CDR2: MNHNS and SASEGT. V lost 8 bases to trimming and J lost 8 bases, with 13 bases between them. The CDR3 totals 12 residues. Here the CDR3 DNA reads TGTGCCAGCGGGCGGGGTCTGGATGAGCAGTTCTTC. As protein: CASGRGLDEQFF.

This clonotype appeared many times. The chain employs TRBV3-1 and TRBJ1-4; 8 nucleotides agree with TRBD1. Germline CDR1 is LGHDT and CDR2 is YNNKEL (reference sequence). Germline trimming cut 3 bases from V and 3 bases from J; bases unmatched to any gene: 9. This CDR3 has 17 amino acids. The CDR3 nucleotides are TGTGCCAGCAGCCATGGACAGGGAGAATGGTCTAATGAAAAACTGTTTTTT. Translated: CASSHGQGEWSNEKLFF.

This clonotype was observed a few times. The V call is TRBV28, the J call TRBJ2-1, with TRBD1 as a possible D gene (6 bases). V gave up 5 bases and J gave up 7 bases, with 21 bases separating them. The V gene's germline CDR1 is MDHEN and CDR2 SYDVKM. The CDR3 is 16 amino acids. The CDR3 DNA reads as TGTGCCAGCAGTCCAGACTGGACCAGCAGGGGTAATGAGCAGTTCTTC. This sequence encodes CASSPDWTSRGNEQFF.

This clonotype was recorded many times. A much larger clone differs by one base, so this may be a read error. This chain connects TRBV12-3 or TRBV12-4 to TRBJ2-6, with D possibly called TRBD1 or TRBD2 (5 bases each). The CDR3 has 15 amino acids. The CDR3: CASSPQRLGVNVLTF. CDR3 bases: TGTGCCAGCAGCCCGCAGCGCTTGGGGGTCAACGTCCTGACTTTC.

This clonotype was counted at least ten times. V and J are TRBV6-1 and TRBJ2-2; 7 bases fit TRBD1. From germline, CDR1 is MNHNS and CDR2 SASEGT. J lost 1 base, V lost 6 bases, and 2 bases had no gene match. The CDR3 runs 14 residues. This CDR3 is CASRWDRNTGELFF. CDR3 DNA: TGTGCCAGCAGATGGGACAGGAACACCGGGGAGCTGTTTTTT.

The chain has TRBV27 and TRBJ2-7; the match to TRBD1 covers 9 bases. After removal of 1 base from V and 2 bases from J, the junction contained 6 bases not matched to a gene. The CDR3 has 16 residues. Germline V gene lookup returns CDR1 MNHEY and CDR2 SMNVEV (reference sequence). The CDR3 is CASSLLGRTGAYEQYF. CDR3 nucleotide sequence: TGTGCCAGCAGTTTATTGGGCCGGACAGGGGCCTACGAGCAGTACTTC.

This clonotype came up many times. This chain links TRBV20-1 with TRBJ1-1; unclear D gene. CDR1 is DFQATT and CDR2 is SNEGSKA in the germline V gene (reference sequence). CDR3 size: 13 residues. V shed 1 base and J shed 2 bases, with 8 bases lying between them. CDR3 nucleotide sequence: TGCAGTGCTAGAGTGCGTAGTAACACTGAAGCTTTCTTT. It is translated as CSARVRSNTEAFF.

Only a few counts were recorded for this clonotype. The genes are TRBV30 and TRBJ2-5; TRBD2 matches 7 bases. The germline V gene has CDR1 GTSNPN and CDR2 SVGIG (reference sequence). The CDR3 consists of 12 residues. Trimming removed 4 bases from V and 5 bases from J; junction bases left unmatched: 4. The DNA for the CDR3 is TGTGCCTGGACCATGGGGGGGGAGACCCAGTACTTC. Translating it yields CAWTMGGETQYF.

This clonotype was observed at least ten times. V and J are TRBV28 and TRBJ1-6, with TRBD1 matching over 7 bases. In germline, CDR1 is MDHEN, CDR2 SYDVKM. J was trimmed by 7 bases and V by 2 bases; bases with no gene match: 20. The CDR3 covers 20 residues. The CDR3 DNA reads as TGTGCCAGCAGTTTAAGACTACAGCTACAGCCTGAGGGGGCGAATTCACCCCTCCACTTT. It encodes CASSLRLQLQPEGANSPLHF. Complete variable domain (other parts from reference TRBV28 and TRBJ1-6): DVKVTQSSRYLVKRTGEKVFLECVQDMDHENMFWYRQDPGLGLRLIYFSYDVKMKEKGDIPEGYSVSREKKERFSLILESASTNQTSMYLCASSLRLQLQPEGANSPLHFGNGTRLTVT.

This clonotype came up a few times. V and J are TRBV7-9 and TRBJ2-7; no clear D gene. V was shortened by 0 bases and J by 0 bases, with 9 bases between the two germline ends. The CDR3 length is 15 residues. Germline lookup yields CDR1 SEHNR and CDR2 FQNEAQ (reference sequence). The CDR3 protein is CASSLASATSYEQYF. CDR3 DNA sequence: TGTGCCAGCAGCTTAGCGTCTGCTACCTCCTACGAGCAGTACTTC.

This clonotype was seen at least ten times. The chain has TRBV6-1 and TRBJ2-5; 7 bases line up with TRBD2. Trimming at V came to 5 bases and at J to 0 bases, leaving 6 bases not matched to a gene. Germline loops: CDR1 MNHNS, CDR2 SASEGT. The CDR3 sequence is 15 residues long. In nucleotides, the CDR3 is TGTGCCAGCAGTCCCCGGGACTATCACCAAGAGACCCAGTACTTC. Its protein is CASSPRDYHQETQYF.

This clonotype appeared once. The DNA for the CDR3 is TGCAGTGCTAGAGATCCAGTTGGGGGCACCGGGGAGCTGTTTTTT. It is translated as CSARDPVGGTGELFF. V gene TRBV20-1 combines with J gene TRBJ2-2; either TRBD1 or TRBD2 may fit D (5 bases each). V lost 0 bases, J lost 4 bases, and 12 bases lay in between. Germline assignment: CDR1 DFQATT and CDR2 SNEGSKA (reference sequence). This CDR3 spans 15 amino acids.

The rearrangement links TRBV2 to TRBJ2-3; D is perhaps TRBD2 (6 bases). The CDR3 runs to 18 residues. CDR1 is SNHLY, CDR2 FYNNEI, per germline. Trimming took 5 bases from V and 0 from J, leaving 21 bases between them. CDR3 protein: CASSLGTRTTSSTDTQYF. The DNA of the CDR3 is TGTGCCAGCAGTTTAGGGACCCGGACTACCTCTAGCACAGATACGCAGTATTTT.

This clonotype has only a few counts. The chain is built from TRBV2 and TRBJ2-2, with D possibly being TRBD2 (6 bases). The CDR3 is made up of 14 amino acids. In germline, CDR1 is SNHLY, CDR2 FYNNEI. Trimming cost V 6 bases and J 3 bases, with 11 bases left between them. CDR3 sequence: CASRPGLYTGELFF. The CDR3 DNA reads TGTGCCAGCAGGCCGGGACTTTACACCGGGGAGCTGTTTTTT.

This clonotype appeared a few times. The V and J genes are TRBV28 and TRBJ2-3; 11 bases line up with TRBD2. The CDR3 extends over 17 amino acids. J was trimmed by 2 bases and V by 3 bases; bases with no gene match: 7. Germline-derived CDR1 and CDR2 are MDHEN and SYDVKM. The CDR3 loop reads CASSFPRLAGPTDTQYF. In DNA, the CDR3 is TGTGCCAGCAGTTTCCCCCGACTAGCGGGACCCACAGATACGCAGTATTTT.

This clonotype has ten or more counts. CDR3: CSARDLRAGKETQYF. The CDR3 region has the DNA TGCAGTGCTAGAGATCTCAGAGCAGGGAAAGAGACCCAGTACTTC. The V call is TRBV20-1, the J call TRBJ2-5, with D possibly matching TRBD1 (5 bases). The CDR3 is 15 residues long. The germline V and J ends were trimmed by 0 bases and 3 bases, with 14 bases remaining between them. Germline values: CDR1 DFQATT, CDR2 SNEGSKA (reference sequence).

This clonotype was picked up a small number of times. V is TRBV20-1 and J is TRBJ2-7; the match to TRBD2 covers 13 bases. This CDR3 contains 18 residues. Germline CDR1 is DFQATT and CDR2 is SNEGSKA (reference sequence). The trim removed 4 bases at V and 0 bases at J, leaving 12 bases unmatched. The CDR3 DNA sequence: TGCAGTGCTACCGTATTGGGACTAGCGGGGCCACACTCCTACGAGCAGTACTTC. Translating it yields CSATVLGLAGPHSYEQYF.

V gene TRBV4-1 combines with J gene TRBJ2-2, with D hard to call. Germline-derived CDR1 and CDR2 are MGHRA and YSYEKL. The V gene lost 1 base and the J gene lost 3 bases, with 6 bases spanning the gap. The CDR3 consists of 14 residues. The CDR3, as DNA: TGCGCCAGCAGCCAAGCCAGCTACACCGGGGAGCTGTTTTTT. It codes for CASSQASYTGELFF.

Only a few counts were recorded for this clonotype. The rearrangement joins TRBV27 to TRBJ2-6; the D is unclear. The CDR3 is 20 amino acids. The germline gives CDR1 MNHEY, CDR2 SMNVEV (reference sequence). The ends were cut back, 4 bases at V and 0 bases at J, with 22 bases in the middle. CDR3 loop: CASSSSIGGGKSSGANVLTF. CDR3 nucleotide sequence: TGTGCCAGCAGTTCTTCCATTGGTGGTGGGAAGAGCTCTGGGGCCAACGTCCTGACTTTC.

This clonotype has a handful of counts. The chain recombines TRBV2 with TRBJ2-3; D unclear. The germline V gene has CDR1 SNHLY and CDR2 FYNNEI. The CDR3 has 13 amino acids. With 5 bases removed from V and 2 bases from J, the gap between germline ends came to 8 bases. The CDR3, as DNA: TGTGCCAGCAGTCCCGAGATCACAGATACGCAGTATTTT. It translates to CASSPEITDTQYF.

Written as DNA, the CDR3 is TGTGCCAGCAACAGGCTCGCTTTGCAGGTACCTGAAGCTTTCTTT. Translated: CASNRLALQVPEAFF. This sequence joins TRBV7-9 and TRBJ1-1; TRBD1 might be the D (5 bases). CDR1 SEHNR and CDR2 FQNEAQ come from the germline V gene (reference sequence). The CDR3 is made up of 15 amino acids. Trimming cost V 7 bases and J 6 bases, with 21 bases left between them.

This clonotype came up a few times. The chain is built from TRBV7-2 and TRBJ1-6; 8 bases fit TRBD1. This CDR3 comprises 15 residues. CDR1 SGHTA and CDR2 FQGNSA come from the germline V gene. With V trimmed by 2 bases and J by 7 bases, 4 bases remained unmatched. CDR3 amino acids: CASSLSGQGNSPLHF. Written as DNA, the CDR3 is TGTGCCAGCAGCTTAAGTGGACAGGGAAATTCACCCCTCCACTTT.

In its sample, this clonotype was seen a few times. The V call is TRBV6-1, the J call TRBJ2-2; tentatively, D is TRBD1 (6 bases). This CDR3 is built from 16 residues. Germline V gives CDR1 MNHNS, CDR2 SASEGT. Trimming shortened V by 2 bases and J by 4 bases, and 14 bases separated the two germline ends. The CDR3 bases are TGTGCCAGCAGTGAATGGGCAGGGGCTATCACCGGGGAGCTGTTTTTT. This gives the protein CASSEWAGAITGELFF.

This chain uses TRBV5-5 with TRBJ2-2; 7 bases agree with TRBD2. CDR1 is SGHKS and CDR2 is YYEKEE in the germline V gene (reference sequence). This CDR3 has 15 residues. After removal of 7 bases from V and 0 bases from J, the junction contained 6 bases not matched to a gene. CDR3 coding DNA: TGTGCCAGCCAGCGGGGACCGACGAACACCGGGGAGCTGTTTTTT. Its protein is CASQRGPTNTGELFF.

This clonotype showed up just a few times. The chain couples TRBV19 to TRBJ1-5, with a tentative D call TRBD1 (5 bases). The CDR3 length is 13 residues. The germline V gene has CDR1 LNHDA and CDR2 SQIVND (reference sequence). Trimming stripped 10 bases from V and 3 bases from J, with 13 bases between. Written as DNA, the CDR3 is TGTGCCACCACGAGGGGTCCCAATCAGCCCCAGCATTTT. It specifies CATTRGPNQPQHF.